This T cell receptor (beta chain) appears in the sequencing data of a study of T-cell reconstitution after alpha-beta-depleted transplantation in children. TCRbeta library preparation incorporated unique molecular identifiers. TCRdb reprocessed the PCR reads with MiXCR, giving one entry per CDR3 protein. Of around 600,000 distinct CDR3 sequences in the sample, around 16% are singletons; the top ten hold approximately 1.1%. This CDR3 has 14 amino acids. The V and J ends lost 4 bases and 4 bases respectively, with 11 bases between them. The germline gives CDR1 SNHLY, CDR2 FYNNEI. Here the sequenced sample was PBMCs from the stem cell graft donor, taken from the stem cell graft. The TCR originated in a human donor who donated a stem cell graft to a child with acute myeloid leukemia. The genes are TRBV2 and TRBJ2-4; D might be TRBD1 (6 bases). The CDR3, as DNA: TGTGCCAGCAGTGTTGGACAGTTGAAAAACATTCAGTACTTC. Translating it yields CASSVGQLKNIQYF. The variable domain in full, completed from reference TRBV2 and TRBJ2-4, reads EPEVTQTPSHQVTQMGQEVILRCVPISNHLYFYWYRQILGQKVEFLVSFYNNEISEKSEIFDDQFSVERPDGSNFTLKIRSTKLEDSAMYFCASSVGQLKNIQYFGAGTRLSVL.